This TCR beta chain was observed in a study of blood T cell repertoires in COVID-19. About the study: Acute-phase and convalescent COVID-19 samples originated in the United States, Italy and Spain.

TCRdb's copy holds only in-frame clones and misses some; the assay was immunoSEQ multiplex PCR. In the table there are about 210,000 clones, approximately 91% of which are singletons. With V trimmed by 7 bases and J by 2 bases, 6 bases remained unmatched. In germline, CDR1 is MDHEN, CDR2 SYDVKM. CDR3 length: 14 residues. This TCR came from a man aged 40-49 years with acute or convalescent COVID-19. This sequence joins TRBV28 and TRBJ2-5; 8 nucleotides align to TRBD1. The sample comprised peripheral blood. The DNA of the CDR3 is TGTGCCAGCATCCAGGGGGCGCAGCAAGAGACCCAGTACTTC. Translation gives CASIQGAQQETQYF.